This TCR beta chain was documented in a study of somatic mutations in cytotoxic T cells in rheumatoid arthritis. The wider study: Patient blood was drawn as 30 ml EDTA; the draw came right after diagnosis and before any treatment. The researchers flow-sorted some T-cell populations stained with V beta antibodies and got nearly 100% purity, and these included V beta1+ cells sequenced for TCRB.

Magnetic beads with positive selection isolated CD4+ and CD8+ fractions, whose purity was verified by flow cytometry. The study's findings and limits: The clonality of CD8+ T cells was not significantly different between rheumatoid arthritis patients and age-matched healthy controls.

Comments on this clone: Its specificity is unknown.

Generated by immunoSEQ multiplex PCR, the TCRdb table keeps only in-frame clones and is missing some. The data show some 30,000 clones, with 70% to 90% seen just once and roughly 9.7% held by the top ten. Sequenced input: CD8+ T cells sorted from blood. The sequence was obtained from an adult with rheumatoid arthritis.

Written as DNA, the CDR3 is TGTGCCAGCAGCAAGACGGCGGGGGGGCCATTCACCGGGGAGCTGTTTTTT. It specifies CASSKTAGGPFTGELFF. The chain uses TRBV7-3 and TRBJ2-2; 9 bases map to TRBD2. The CDR3 spans 17 residues. J lost 4 bases, V lost 5 bases, and 11 bases had no gene match. Germline loops: CDR1 SGHTA, CDR2 FQGTGA.